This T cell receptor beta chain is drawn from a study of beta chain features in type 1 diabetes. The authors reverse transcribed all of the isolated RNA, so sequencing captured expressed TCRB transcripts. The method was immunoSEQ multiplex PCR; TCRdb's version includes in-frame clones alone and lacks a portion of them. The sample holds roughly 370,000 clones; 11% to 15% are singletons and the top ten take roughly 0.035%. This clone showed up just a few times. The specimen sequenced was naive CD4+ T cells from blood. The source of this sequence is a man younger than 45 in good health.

CDR3 DNA: TGTGCCAGCAGCTTAAGGATGAACACTGAAGCTTTCTTT. Translation gives CASSLRMNTEAFF. V is TRBV7-2 and J is TRBJ1-1; D gene ambiguous. V was cut by 2 bases and J by 0 bases, with 4 bases left in between. The length of the CDR3 is 13 residues. The germline CDR1 and CDR2 sequences are SGHTA and FQGNSA.